Included here is one TCR beta chain sequence, with context. The antigen is unknown. These data originate in a study of vaccination effects on CD4 cells after COVID-19. For the study at large: Of the BNT162b2 and mRNA-1273 vaccines, participants received two doses of one or the other.

The germline V gene has CDR1 SGHRS and CDR2 YFSETQ. This CDR3 contains 16 residues. With 4 bases removed from V and 2 bases from J, the gap between germline ends came to 19 bases. Peptide-pool stimulation followed by sequencing identified expanded antigen-specific CD4+ clonotypes in the ViraFEST assay. When around 9 days of culture had elapsed, CD4+ T cells were isolated. According to the study, vaccine recipients showed no prior SARS-CoV-2 infection and negative nucleocapsid antibodies. Here immunoSEQ multiplex PCR was the method, and the copy in TCRdb shows in-frame clones only, minus some. This sample carries about 20,000 clones, 65% to 85% of them seen once, and the ten largest clones take less than 9.5%. Findings and limits, study-wide: Convalescent patients were scarce in the study, and it lacked early post-infection timepoints.

The sample here was CD4+ T cells from PBMCs cultured with HCoV-NL63 spike peptides, taken before COVID-19 vaccination. The chain uses TRBV5-1 and TRBJ2-7; no firm D call. This TCR came from a human donor who received a COVID-19 vaccine. This CDR3 reads CASSPTPAASTYEQYF. The CDR3 DNA follows: TGCGCCAGCAGCCCAACCCCGGCGGCTTCAACCTACGAGCAGTACTTC.